The 11 T cell receptor beta chains given below trace back to one sample, sequenced in a study of cytomegalovirus exposure and HLA in healthy donors. The PCR employed 60 Vbeta primers together with 13 Jbeta primers. Sequencing used immunoSEQ multiplex PCR; TCRdb keeps in-frame clones, though not all of them. Here the sample spans about 170,000 clones, about 75% being singletons. Material: PBMCs. All receptors derive from a female donor in good health and CMV-seronegative.

The chain employs TRBV7-2 and TRBJ1-5, with TRBD1 as a possible D gene (5 bases). This CDR3 is 17 amino acids long. Trimming pared 5 bases from V and 1 base from J, leaving 18 bases between. In germline, CDR1 is SGHTA, CDR2 FQGNSA. CDR3 nucleotide sequence: TGTGCCAGCAGCCCACCGAGGCAGGGTTCCAGCAATCAGCCCCAGCATTTT. This codes for CASSPPRQGSSNQPQHF. The full variable domain, in which reference TRBV7-2 and TRBJ1-5 provide the parts outside the CDR3, is GAGVSQSPSNKVTEKGKDVELRCDPISGHTALYWYRQSLGQGLEFLIYFQGNSAPDKSGLPSDRFSAERTGGSVSTLTIQRTQQEDSAVYLCASSPPRQGSSNQPQHFGDGTRLSIL.

The chain carries TRBV4-1 and TRBJ1-1; 8 nucleotides align to TRBD1. The CDR3 totals 13 residues. V shed 5 bases and J 7 bases; nucleotides not matched to a gene: 6. Germline V gene data show CDR1 as MGHRA and CDR2 as YSYEKL. The CDR3 nucleotides read TGCGCCAGCAGCACGGACAGGGAAGTTGAAGCTTTCTTT. Translated: CASSTDREVEAFF.

This clone was picked up a small number of times. The CDR3 DNA reads as TGTGCCAGCAGCTTAGCGGTCCAGGGCGGCGGCTACACCTTC. This encodes CASSLAVQGGGYTF. The chain links TRBV7-9 to TRBJ1-2, with D perhaps matching TRBD1 (5 bases). Germline lookup yields CDR1 SEHNR and CDR2 FQNEAQ (reference sequence). V was cut by 0 bases and J by 8 bases, with 13 bases left in between. This CDR3 spans 14 amino acids.

This rearrangement joins TRBV10-3 to TRBJ1-2; TRBD1 aligns across 8 bases. Germline lookup yields CDR1 ENHRY and CDR2 SYGVKD. Trimming cost V 1 base and J 7 bases; bases outside gene matches: 2. The CDR3 runs to 13 residues. The CDR3 DNA is TGTGCCATCAGTGAGTGGACAGGGTTTGGCTACACCTTC. Translating gives CAISEWTGFGYTF.

The chain combines TRBV6-5 with TRBJ1-2, with D possibly being TRBD1 (5 bases). The germline V gene has CDR1 MNHEY and CDR2 SVGAGI. The CDR3 spans 12 residues. V lost 6 bases and J 2 bases, leaving 7 bases between the germline ends. CDR3 DNA: TGTGCCAGCAGCTCAGGGAACTATGGCTACACCTTC. Encoded protein: CASSSGNYGYTF.

The rearrangement uses TRBV7-9 and TRBJ2-7; 7 nucleotides match TRBD2. The CDR3 length is 15 residues. Germline V lookup: CDR1 SEHNR, CDR2 FQNEAQ (reference sequence). V dropped 5 bases and J dropped 5; count of bases not matched to a gene: 12. The CDR3 bases are TGTGCCAGCAGCCGCCCGGGGAGCGGGAAGAACGAGCAGTACTTC. Encoded protein: CASSRPGSGKNEQYF.

The chain uses TRBV9 and TRBJ2-7; 11 bases map to TRBD2. This CDR3 is built from 14 residues. The germline CDR1 and CDR2 sequences are SGDLS and YYNGEE. V lost 4 bases to trimming and J lost 5 bases; unmatched junction nucleotides: 5. This CDR3 is CASSLAGLADEQYF. The CDR3 coding sequence is TGTGCCAGCAGCTTGGCGGGACTAGCGGACGAGCAGTACTTC.

Only a few counts were recorded for this clone. The rearrangement links TRBV9 to TRBJ2-5; the match to TRBD1 covers 8 bases. This CDR3 has 17 amino acids. V dropped 1 base and J dropped 1; count of bases not matched to a gene: 9. From germline, CDR1 is SGDLS and CDR2 YYNGEE. The CDR3 DNA follows: TGTGCCAGCAGCGTAACCGGGACAGGAACCCCCCAAGAGACCCAGTACTTC. This sequence encodes CASSVTGTGTPQETQYF.

This clone was found once. The chain couples TRBV15 to TRBJ1-4; D might be TRBD1 (6 bases). The CDR3 spans 15 residues. CDR1 and CDR2 (germline): LNHNV, YYDKDF (reference sequence). With 5 bases removed from V and 6 bases from J, the gap between germline ends came to 16 bases. The CDR3 region is CATSPTGYQDEKLFF. Written as DNA, the CDR3 is TGTGCCACCAGCCCGACAGGTTATCAGGATGAAAAACTGTTTTTT.

The CDR3 sequence is CASSFDRGNEQFF. DNA for the CDR3: TGTGCCAGCAGCTTTGACAGGGGGAATGAGCAGTTCTTC. The chain recombines TRBV7-2 with TRBJ2-1; 9 nucleotides line up with TRBD1. V trimming: 3 bases; J trimming: 7 bases; junction bases outside the gene matches: 1. Germline loops: CDR1 SGHTA, CDR2 FQGNSA. The CDR3 runs to 13 residues. The full variable domain, with the rest looked up from reference TRBV7-2 and TRBJ2-1, is GAGVSQSPSNKVTEKGKDVELRCDPISGHTALYWYRQSLGQGLEFLIYFQGNSAPDKSGLPSDRFSAERTGGSVSTLTIQRTQQEDSAVYLCASSFDRGNEQFFGPGTRLTVL.

This chain connects TRBV9 to TRBJ1-4; unclear D gene. CDR1 and CDR2 from the germline V gene are SGDLS and YYNGEE. V lost 7 bases, J lost 6 bases, and 16 bases lay in between. CDR3 length: 14 amino acids. The CDR3 is CASSTGRADEKLFF. The CDR3 bases are TGTGCCAGCTCTACGGGGAGGGCGGATGAAAAACTGTTTTTT.